This T cell receptor beta chain comes out of a study of cytomegalovirus exposure and HLA in healthy donors. Study-wide results and caveats: Clonal expansion was found to be greater in HLA-associated TCR beta chains than in equally common others in a later analysis.

The CDR3 is made up of 10 amino acids. Germline CDR1 reads SQVTM; CDR2 reads ANQGSEA. V was clipped by 6 bases and J by 12 bases; unmatched bases: 4. The PCR employed 60 Vbeta primers together with 13 Jbeta primers. Sequencing used immunoSEQ multiplex PCR; TCRdb keeps in-frame clones, though not all of them. The table includes fewer than 250,000 clones, 80% to 90% detected once. Of note for this clone: Its specificity is unknown.

This clonotype originated in a man aged 35 to 55 in good health and CMV-seropositive. The J gene is TRBJ2-1, the V gene TRBV29-1; 8 bases match TRBD2. Sequencing used PBMCs. The CDR3 bases are TGCAGCGTCGGAACTAGCGGGCAGTTCTTC. Amino acids: CSVGTSGQFF.